This is a list of T cell receptor beta chains from one sample in a study of identical twins. TCRdb re-analysed the 5' RACE reads in MiXCR, keeping a single row per CDR3 protein. The table includes some 1,600,000 distinct CDR3 sequences, about 31% detected once. Source material: cord blood. The receptor set was obtained from a newborn girl in good health. The CDR3 runs from the conserved cysteine through the conserved F or W. The order of the fields is V gene, J gene, clone size, D gene, CDR3 DNA, CDR3 protein. The D gene is left open where the match is weak. Expanded clones are given a class, and other clones once, few, many or no size at all.

>TRBV28|TRBJ2-5|-|TRBD2
TGTGCCAGCAGTTTCGTGGGAGGGGAGACCCAGTACTTC
CASSFVGGETQYF
>TRBV27|TRBJ2-7|-|-
TGTGCCAGCAGTTTAACATGGGGCTCCGAGCAGTACTTC
CASSLTWGSEQYF
>TRBV4-1|TRBJ1-5|-|-
TGCGCCAGCAGCCAAGGAACGTGGAGTCAGCCCCAGCATTTT
CASSQGTWSQPQHF
>TRBV20-1|TRBJ1-5|few|-
TGCAGTGCTAGTGACTTCACCAGGGCAGAGGGTTTTTATCAGCCCCAGCATTTT
CSASDFTRAEGFYQPQHF
>TRBV6-5|TRBJ2-7|-|TRBD2
TGTGCCAGCAGTTACTCAGGCCAACTAGCGTTATACAATGAGCAGTACTTC
CASSYSGQLALYNEQYF
>TRBV28|TRBJ1-5|few|-
TGTGCCAGCAGTTTGCGACGGGTCAATCAGCCCCAGCATTTT
CASSLRRVNQPQHF
>TRBV29-1|TRBJ2-3|many|-
TGCAGCGTTGAAGCGGCGAATACGCAGTATTTT
CSVEAANTQYF
>TRBV21-1|TRBJ1-2|-|-
TGTGCCAGCAGACTCCGGGGCCCCGTTGGCTATGGCTACACCTTC
CASRLRGPVGYGYTF
>TRBV5-1|TRBJ2-1|-|TRBD2
TGCGCCAGCAGCTTGCTCCCAGCGGGAGGTTCCTACAATGAGCAGTTCTTC
CASSLLPAGGSYNEQFF
>TRBV19|TRBJ1-1|few|-
TGTGCCAGTAGTATGATAGGGAACACTGAAGCTTTCTTT
CASSMIGNTEAFF
>TRBV4-1|TRBJ2-1|few|TRBD2
TGCGCCAGCAGCTCAAGGGCGGGAGTAAACTCCTACAATGAGCAGTTCTTC
CASSSRAGVNSYNEQFF
>TRBV10-1|TRBJ1-2|-|-
TGCGCCAGCAGTGGAAACAGGGTTAACTATGGCTACACCTTC
CASSGNRVNYGYTF
>TRBV4-2|TRBJ2-7|many|-
TGTGCCAGCAGCCAAGGTATCTCCTACGAGCAGTACTTC
CASSQGISYEQYF
>TRBV2|TRBJ2-3|few|-
TGTGCCAGCAGACAGGACCAACACACAGATACGCAGTATTTT
CASRQDQHTDTQYF
>TRBV7-9|TRBJ2-3|few|-
TGTGCCAGCAGCTACCGGGGCCGACCCACAGATACGCAGTATTTT
CASSYRGRPTDTQYF
>TRBV27|TRBJ2-1|-|TRBD1
TGTGCCAGCAGTATCGGGACAGCCTACGAGCAGTTCTTC
CASSIGTAYEQFF
>TRBV19|TRBJ2-7|-|-
TGTGCCAGTAGTTACGGAGTGATGGGGATCTACGAGCAGTACTTC
CASSYGVMGIYEQYF
>TRBV4-2|TRBJ2-1|-|-
TGTGCCAGCAGCCAAGTTCGGGGGAGCTCCTACAATGAGCAGTTCTTC
CASSQVRGSSYNEQFF
>TRBV15|TRBJ2-5|-|-
TGTGCCACCAGCAGAGCACGGACGTACCAAGAGACCCAGTACTTC
CATSRARTYQETQYF
>TRBV4-2|TRBJ2-1|many|-
TGTGCCAGCAGCCAATCGCAGGGGAAGAATGAGCAGTTCTTC
CASSQSQGKNEQFF
>TRBV28|TRBJ2-3|-|-
TGTGCCAGCAGCCTTCCAACAGGTCTCGGAGATACGCAGTATTTT
CASSLPTGLGDTQYF
>TRBV27|TRBJ2-3|-|TRBD2
TGTGCCAGCGGTTTGGCCCGGACTAGCGGGAGGGCAGATACGCAGTATTTT
CASGLARTSGRADTQYF
>TRBV20-1|TRBJ1-4|-|TRBD1
TGCAGTGCTAGAGAGCCAAACAGGGGGCTAAGAGAAAAACTGTTTTTT
CSAREPNRGLREKLFF
>TRBV2|TRBJ2-5|-|-
TGTGCCAGCATTACAGGGAGCGGAGAGACCCAGTACTTC
CASITGSGETQYF
>TRBV6-5|TRBJ1-1|-|-
TGTGCCAGCAGTTACTCGAATGAGGGATCTGAAGCTTTCTTT
CASSYSNEGSEAFF
>TRBV3-1|TRBJ1-4|-|-
TGTGCCAGCAGCCAGGCCACGCGGGGGGCGAGTGCTAATGAAAAACTGTTTTTT
CASSQATRGASANEKLFF
>TRBV5-1|TRBJ2-4|-|TRBD2
TGCGCCAGCAGCTTTAGCGGGGGGGACATTCAGTACTTC
CASSFSGGDIQYF
>TRBV4-1|TRBJ1-2|-|-
TGCGCCAGCAGCCAAGTATGGCCGGGGGGCTACACCTTC
CASSQVWPGGYTF
>TRBV20-1|TRBJ2-1|-|TRBD2
TGCAGCGGATTAAGTAGCGGGGTTCGGAATGAGCAGTTCTTC
CSGLSSGVRNEQFF
>TRBV5-1|TRBJ2-3|-|-
TGCGCCAGCAGCTTGGCCTGGAGCGGAACCACAGATACGCAGTATTTT
CASSLAWSGTTDTQYF
>TRBV5-1|TRBJ2-7|-|TRBD2
TGCGCCAGCAGCTTGGAAGCGGGACCTTCCTACAATGAGCAGTACTTC
CASSLEAGPSYNEQYF
>TRBV20-1|TRBJ1-6|-|-
TGCAGTGCTAGTATCCCGGGACATCAGATCAGCTCCTATAATTCACCCCTCCACTTT
CSASIPGHQISSYNSPLHF
>TRBV27|TRBJ2-3|few|TRBD1
TGTGCCAGCAGTTCGACAGGGTCGTGGAGGGATACGCAGTATTTT
CASSSTGSWRDTQYF
>TRBV5-1|TRBJ2-5|few|TRBD2
TGCGCCAGCAGCTTGGGCCTTTTTCTAGCGGGAGTTTTGACCCAGTACTTC
CASSLGLFLAGVLTQYF
>TRBV27|TRBJ2-7|few|-
TGTGCCAGCAGTTCCCTCTCGACAGGATTCTACGAGCAGTACTTC
CASSSLSTGFYEQYF
>TRBV7-9|TRBJ2-7|-|TRBD1
TGTGCCAGCAGCTTAGGAGGGACAGGGCTCTACGAGCAGTCCTTC
CASSLGGTGLYEQSF
>TRBV12-3/TRBV12-4|TRBJ2-1|few|TRBD2
TGTGCCAGCAGCTCCTTTAGCGGGAGGTCGGGTGAGCAGTTCTTC
CASSSFSGRSGEQFF
>TRBV6-5|TRBJ2-3|-|TRBD1
TGTGCCAGCAGTTCCCGGGACAGGGGGCGGGCTAGCACAGATACGCAGTATTTT
CASSSRDRGRASTDTQYF
>TRBV20-1|TRBJ2-3|few|TRBD1
TGCAGTGCTGGGGACAGGTACAGCACAGATACGCAGTATTTT
CSAGDRYSTDTQYF
>TRBV2|TRBJ2-1|-|-
TGTGCCAGCAGCAAGTCCGAGGGGTCCTACAATGAGCAGTTCTTC
CASSKSEGSYNEQFF
>TRBV7-2|TRBJ2-7|-|TRBD2
TGTGCCAGCAGCTCCCGAATTGGACTAGCGGCCGAGCAGTACTTC
CASSSRIGLAAEQYF
>TRBV5-1|TRBJ2-2|-|-
TGCGCCAGCAGCTTGGATGCCGGACTCCACACCGGGGAGCTGTTTTTT
CASSLDAGLHTGELFF
>TRBV27|TRBJ1-1|few|TRBD1
TGTGCCAGCAGTTTAACAGGGGCTCTGAACACTGAAGCTTTCTTT
CASSLTGALNTEAFF
>TRBV2|TRBJ2-1|few|TRBD2
TGTGCCAGCAGTGATCTTCTGGCTAGCGGCTACAATGAGCAGTTCTTC
CASSDLLASGYNEQFF
>TRBV2|TRBJ2-7|-|-
TGTGCCAGCAGGCGACAGATTACCAATTCCTACGAGCAGTACTTC
CASRRQITNSYEQYF
>TRBV4-1|TRBJ2-5|-|-
TGCGCCAGCAGCCAAGTCGGTGTACAAGAGACCCAGTACTTC
CASSQVGVQETQYF
>TRBV20-1|TRBJ2-7|few|-
TGCAGTGCTAGCGGGACAAGCTCCTACAATGAGCAGTACTTT
CSASGTSSYNEQYF
>TRBV7-9|TRBJ1-4|few|-
TGTGCCAGCAGCTTGGGAGCCCAGGAAAAACTGTTTTTT
CASSLGAQEKLFF
>TRBV24-1|TRBJ2-5|-|-
TGTGCCACCAGTGATTCTCGTTCAGGGTTAAAGACCCAGTACTTC
CATSDSRSGLKTQYF
>TRBV27|TRBJ1-1|-|-
TGTGCCAGCAGTTTAAGTCAAAGGGCTGAAGCTTTCTTT
CASSLSQRAEAFF
>TRBV29-1|TRBJ2-1|-|TRBD2
TGCAGCGTTGAACGGCGGGAGAAGGCCTTCGCTGTGCAGTTCTTC
CSVERREKAFAVQFF
>TRBV25-1|TRBJ1-6|few|-
TGTGCCAGCAGTGAAGACAGGTTTAATTCACCCCTCCACTTT
CASSEDRFNSPLHF
>TRBV12-5|TRBJ2-3|-|-
TGTGCTAGTGGTTCCCCTTCGAATACGCAGTATTTT
CASGSPSNTQYF
>TRBV29-1|TRBJ2-5|-|TRBD2
TGCAGCGTTGAAGACGGGAGGGCCAATGAGCAGTACTTC
CSVEDGRANEQYF
>TRBV28|TRBJ2-7|-|TRBD1
TGTGCCAGCAGTTTCCCCCGGACAGGGGGCTACGAGCAGTACTTC
CASSFPRTGGYEQYF
>TRBV28|TRBJ2-1|-|TRBD2
TGTGCCAGCAGTAGCGGGAGAAACTACAATGAGCAGTTCTTC
CASSSGRNYNEQFF
>TRBV7-9|TRBJ1-5|-|-
TGTGCCAGCAGCTTAGGAATCACACGGGATAGCAATCAGCCCCAGCATTTT
CASSLGITRDSNQPQHF
>TRBV4-1|TRBJ2-5|-|-
TGCGCCAGCAGCCGGAATGCGGAGACCCAGTACTTC
CASSRNAETQYF
>TRBV6-1|TRBJ1-2|few|TRBD1
TGTGCCAGCAGTGAAGCGGACAGGACCTATGGCTACACCTTC
CASSEADRTYGYTF
>TRBV24-1|TRBJ1-2|-|TRBD1
TGTGCCGCCAGTGATTCCCGTTGGGACAGCCCTAACTATGGCTACACCTTC
CAASDSRWDSPNYGYTF